Reported below is one TCR beta chain. This specimen belongs to a study of OX40 agonist ivuxolimab in advanced cancers. Overall study: Allowance was made for prior anti-PD-1, anti-PD-L1 or anti-CTLA-4 therapy, and 40% to 45% had some.

The germline gives CDR1 SGHTA, CDR2 FQGNSA. V was cut by 3 bases and J by 5 bases, with 8 bases left in between. This CDR3 is 13 amino acids long. Generated by immunoSEQ multiplex PCR, the TCRdb table keeps only in-frame clones and is missing some. Here the sample spans 70,000 to 85,000 clones, about 87% being singletons. V is TRBV7-2 and J is TRBJ1-5, with no clear D. The input for sequencing was CD4+ or CD8+ T cells sorted from blood, taken in a trial of the OX40 agonist ivuxolimab. The receptor was derived from an adult with an advanced solid tumor such as melanoma, head and neck, liver or kidney cancer. This CDR3 is CASSLGRDQPQHF. In DNA, the CDR3 is TGTGCCAGCAGCTTGGGCAGAGATCAGCCCCAGCATTTT.